This TCR beta chain was retrieved from a study of blood T cell repertoires in COVID-19. TCRdb's table, derived via immunoSEQ multiplex PCR, lists solely in-frame clones and lacks some. The sample lists 130,000 to 150,000 clones, approximately 85% occurring once. Germline CDR1 and CDR2: LGHNA and YSLEER. CDR3 length: 17 residues. Germline trimming cut 1 base from V and 1 base from J; bases unmatched to any gene: 6. This clone has only one observation. The TCR comes from a woman aged 55-70 years with COVID-19, enrolled during active disease. The sample taken for sequencing was peripheral blood. The gene calls are TRBV4-3 and TRBJ2-3; 9 nucleotides match TRBD2. The CDR3 DNA follows: TGCGCCAGCAGCCAAGTACCTAGCGGGGAGCGCACAGATACGCAGTATTTT. The encoded protein is CASSQVPSGERTDTQYF.